This T cell receptor (beta chain) is from a study of response to subunit inactivated influenza vaccine. Study-wide findings and caveats: Seasonal influenza vaccination, on each occasion, was suggested by the authors to recruit few new T cells.

TCRdb reprocessed the RT-PCR reads via MiXCR and lists one record per CDR3 protein. The sample holds hundreds of thousands of distinct CDR3 sequences, approximately 10% seen once. The CDR3 totals 15 residues. V was pared by 4 bases and J by 3 bases, with 7 bases of the junction left unmatched. CDR1 is DFQATT and CDR2 is SNEGSKA in the germline V gene (reference sequence). The table lists this clonotype with a few counts. What it binds is not known. These sequences were also reported in another study, on T cells expressing NK-cell markers. That paper notes: TCR beta libraries carry UMIs added by 5'RACE template switching. Sorted CD3+CD56-NKG2C+, CD3+CD56+NKG2C+ and CD3+CD56+NKG2C- T cells supplied the TCR beta repertoires. Seven of the eight sequenced donors were HCMV-seropositive; one was seronegative. The HCMV specificity of the expanded NKG2C+ T cell clones stayed unresolved.

The source is a man in his forties or fifties who received an inactivated influenza vaccine. The gene calls are TRBV20-1 and TRBJ2-3, with TRBD2 matching 10 bases. The source was PBMCs from blood, collected on the day of vaccination. The CDR3 sequence: CSATSGREVTDTQYF. The CDR3 nucleotides read TGCAGTGCTACTAGCGGGAGAGAAGTGACAGATACGCAGTATTTT.